This entry lists 23 T cell receptor beta chains sequenced from one sample in a study of CD8 T cells in ankylosing spondylitis. The study's findings and limits: Seemingly characteristic of ankylosing spondylitis blood was a TCR beta motif consisting of fewer than 10 highly homologous variants.

No cognate antigen is known for these TCRs. TCRdb reprocessed the 5' RACE reads via MiXCR and lists one record per CDR3 protein. The table has 700,000 to 1,000,000 distinct CDR3 sequences, 10% to 15% seen once. Sequencing was performed on blood, either unsorted or a sorted T cell fraction (not recorded which). These TCRs come from a male donor with ankylosing spondylitis.

This clonotype was counted a few times. V and J are TRBV15 and TRBJ2-3; D may correspond to TRBD1 or TRBD2 (5 bases each). Trimming stripped 1 base from V and 4 bases from J, with 9 bases between. Germline assignment: CDR1 LNHNV and CDR2 YYDKDF (reference sequence). The CDR3 is made up of 14 amino acids. CDR3 protein: CATSRGGYSDTQYF. CDR3 bases: TGTGCCACCAGCAGAGGGGGGTATTCAGATACGCAGTATTTT.

This clonotype came up many times. CDR3 amino acids: CASRPTSGGSYNEQFF. For the CDR3, the DNA is TGCGCCAGCAGGCCGACTAGCGGGGGCTCCTACAATGAGCAGTTCTTC. This rearrangement joins TRBV5-1 to TRBJ2-1; 12 nucleotides agree with TRBD2. The CDR3 spans 16 residues. The germline V gene has CDR1 SGHRS and CDR2 YFSETQ. Trimming cost V 5 bases and J 0 bases; bases outside gene matches: 3.

This clonotype was observed at least ten times. The chain carries TRBV29-1 and TRBJ2-2; D is unclear. CDR1 and CDR2 (germline): SQVTM, ANQGSEA. The V gene lost 6 bases and the J gene lost 9 bases, with 11 bases spanning the gap. The CDR3 loop spans 11 amino acids. For the CDR3, the DNA is TGCAGCGTCCGACATGCCTGGGAGCTGTTTTTT. The encoded protein is CSVRHAWELFF.

The CDR3 reads CASSLGGGFYNEQFF. The CDR3 region has the DNA TGTGCCAGCAGCTTAGGCGGGGGTTTCTACAATGAGCAGTTCTTC. The chain uses TRBV7-9 and TRBJ2-1; 7 bases fit TRBD2. Trimming cost V 1 base and J 3 bases; bases outside gene matches: 3. Germline assignment: CDR1 SEHNR and CDR2 FQNEAQ (reference sequence). The CDR3 is 15 residues long.

The chain recombines TRBV29-1 with TRBJ1-4, with 9 positions matching TRBD1. V was clipped by 6 bases and J by 8 bases; unmatched bases: 10. CDR3 length: 14 amino acids. Germline CDR1 reads SQVTM; CDR2 reads ANQGSEA. CDR3 region: CSVVYGTGREKLFF. DNA of the CDR3: TGCAGCGTCGTCTACGGGACAGGGCGAGAAAAACTGTTTTTT.

In its sample, this clonotype was seen many times. V is TRBV6-1 and J is TRBJ2-5, with unresolved D. Germline assignment: CDR1 MNHNS and CDR2 SASEGT. The V end lost 6 bases, the J end lost 4 bases, and 12 bases lay between the germline ends. The CDR3 extends over 13 amino acids. The CDR3 DNA follows: TGTGCCAGCAGCCGATTAGAAGGAGAGACCCAGTACTTC. It yields the protein CASSRLEGETQYF.

This clonotype was observed many times. The chain combines TRBV4-3 with TRBJ2-1; 11 bases fit TRBD2. Germline CDR1 and CDR2: LGHNA and YSLEER. With 3 bases clipped from V and 4 bases from J, the junction kept 11 bases outside the gene matches. This CDR3 comprises 18 residues. The CDR3 DNA is TGCGCCAGCAGCCACGATCCCTCCGGGACTAGCGGATACAATGAGCAGTTCTTC. It encodes CASSHDPSGTSGYNEQFF.

This clonotype has only a few counts. J is TRBJ1-6 and V is TRBV20-1; tentatively, D is TRBD1 (6 bases). There are 14 residues in the CDR3. The V and J ends lost 5 bases and 7 bases respectively, with 15 bases between them. The germline V gene encodes CDR1 DFQATT and CDR2 SNEGSKA (reference sequence). The CDR3, as DNA: TGCAGTGCTTCACAGGGACTTGGAAATTCACCCCTCCACTTT. Translated, it gives CSASQGLGNSPLHF.

V gene TRBV30 combines with J gene TRBJ2-2, with no clear D. The CDR3 runs 12 residues. Germline V gene sequence: CDR1 GTSNPN, CDR2 SVGIG (reference sequence). With 1 base removed from V and 6 bases from J, the gap between germline ends came to 6 bases. The CDR3 loop is CAWSDLPGELFF. CDR3 sequence (DNA): TGTGCCTGGAGTGATCTTCCCGGGGAGCTGTTTTTT.

Only a few counts were recorded for this clonotype. The chain recombines TRBV29-1 with TRBJ2-7, with D perhaps being TRBD1 or TRBD2 (6 bases each). V shed 4 bases and J shed 3 bases, with 16 bases lying between them. CDR1 is SQVTM and CDR2 is ANQGSEA in the germline V gene. The CDR3 totals 14 residues. CDR3 region: CSVGVIGGFYEQYF. The CDR3 DNA follows: TGCAGCGTTGGGGTCATAGGGGGGTTCTACGAGCAGTACTTC.

The sample holds a few counts of this clonotype. The chain employs TRBV15 and TRBJ2-5; TRBD2 aligns across 7 bases. The CDR3 has 15 residues. Germline V gene data show CDR1 as LNHNV and CDR2 as YYDKDF (reference sequence). V lost 5 bases to trimming and J lost 2 bases; unmatched junction nucleotides: 8. CDR3 bases: TGTGCCACCAGCCTAGGTGGGGGGGTGCAAGAGACCCAGTACTTC. Encoded protein: CATSLGGGVQETQYF.

This clonotype was counted only a few times. The V gene is TRBV5-1, the J gene TRBJ1-1; 7 bases are shared with TRBD1. Looked up from germline, CDR1 is SGHRS and CDR2 is YFSETQ. This CDR3 region has 14 residues. V shed 4 bases and J 1 base; nucleotides not matched to a gene: 4. The CDR3 DNA follows: TGCGCCAGCAGCGACGGGACAGCGAACACTGAAGCTTTCTTT. It specifies CASSDGTANTEAFF.

Details on this clonotype: This may be a read error, as it is one base from a much larger clone. This chain joins TRBV20-1 and TRBJ2-3; 7 positions match TRBD2. This CDR3 has 14 residues. Germline values: CDR1 DFQATT, CDR2 SNEGSKA (reference sequence). The CDR3 bases are TGCAGTGCTAGTGCGCGGGAGAGTGCAGATACGCAGTCTTTT. Protein: CSASARESADTQSF.

This clonotype showed up just a few times. V and J are TRBV7-2 and TRBJ2-3, with TRBD2 as a possible D gene (5 bases). Trimming pared 2 bases from V and 3 bases from J, leaving 15 bases between. This CDR3 spans 16 amino acids. Germline V CDR1 and CDR2: SGHTA, FQGNSA. CDR3 nucleotides: TGTGCCAGCAGCTTAAAAACGGGAACTCTGACAGATACGCAGTATTTT. It codes for CASSLKTGTLTDTQYF.

This clonotype has more than one count but fewer than ten. The chain's CDR3 is CASSLAPLAGGGDTQYF. The CDR3 DNA follows: TGTGCCAGCAGCTTAGCGCCACTAGCGGGAGGAGGGGATACGCAGTATTTT. The chain links TRBV7-2 to TRBJ2-3; TRBD2 agrees at 12 bases. The CDR3 runs 17 residues. The trim removed 0 bases at V and 6 bases at J, leaving 7 bases unmatched. Germline CDR1 is SGHTA and CDR2 is FQGNSA.

The genes are TRBV4-2 and TRBJ2-7, with 8 bases lining up with TRBD2. Per germline, CDR1 LGHNA and CDR2 YNFKEQ. This CDR3 has 14 amino acids. The V gene end was trimmed by 8 bases and the J gene end by 2 bases; junction bases not matched to a gene: 8. CDR3 in amino acids: CASGISGGAYEQYF. The CDR3 bases are TGTGCCAGCGGTATAAGCGGGGGAGCCTACGAGCAGTACTTC.

The chain recombines TRBV9 with TRBJ2-2; possible D gene TRBD1, 5 bases. The ends were cut back, 3 bases at V and 2 bases at J, with 8 bases in the middle. Per the germline V gene, CDR1 is SGDLS and CDR2 is YYNGEE. There are 14 residues in the CDR3. This chain's CDR3 is CASSDDRNTGELFF. The CDR3 coding sequence is TGTGCCAGCAGCGATGACAGAAACACCGGGGAGCTGTTTTTT.

CDR3 nucleotides: TGTGCCACGGGCCGACAGGGTGGGGAATCGGAAGCTTTCTTT. It encodes CATGRQGGESEAFF. V gene TRBV10-3 combines with J gene TRBJ1-1; 7 bases fit TRBD1. With 10 bases clipped from V and 8 bases from J, the junction kept 16 bases outside the gene matches. This CDR3 comprises 14 residues. Germline CDR1 reads ENHRY; CDR2 reads SYGVKD.

This clonotype was detected a few times. This chain connects TRBV11-2 to TRBJ2-1; a weak D match, TRBD1 (6 bases). Trimming removed 4 bases from V and 0 bases from J, with 10 bases in between. The germline gives CDR1 SGHAT, CDR2 FQNNGV. The CDR3 covers 15 residues. CDR3 residues: CASSSNRVSYNEQFF. DNA for the CDR3: TGTGCCAGCAGCTCCAACAGGGTCTCCTACAATGAGCAGTTCTTC.

The table lists this clonotype with a few counts. The gene calls are TRBV11-2 and TRBJ2-5, with D uncertain. Per germline, CDR1 SGHAT and CDR2 FQNNGV. V gave up 3 bases and J gave up 5 bases, with 7 bases separating them. The length of the CDR3 is 12 residues. The CDR3, as DNA: TGTGCCAGCAGCTTCCCGTGGGAGACCCAGTACTTC. Translated: CASSFPWETQYF. The full variable domain, its missing parts supplied by reference TRBV11-2 and TRBJ2-5, is EAGVAQSPRYKIIEKRQSVAFWCNPISGHATLYWYQQILGQGPKLLIQFQNNGVVDDSQLPKDRFSAERLKGVDSTLKIQPAKLEDSAVYLCASSFPWETQYFGPGTRLLVL.

This clonotype was picked up a small number of times. The J gene is TRBJ1-1, the V gene TRBV7-9; tentative D call: TRBD1 (6 bases). This CDR3 has 12 amino acids. Deletions cut 5 bases from V and 9 bases from J, with 13 bases between. Looked up from germline, CDR1 is SEHNR and CDR2 is FQNEAQ (reference sequence). CDR3 DNA sequence: TGTGCCAGCAGCCGACTACAGGGAAAAGCTTTCTTT. It codes for CASSRLQGKAFF. The full variable domain, its missing parts supplied by reference TRBV7-9 and TRBJ1-1, is DTGVSQNPRHKITKRGQNVTFRCDPISEHNRLYWYRQTLGQGPEFLTYFQNEAQLEKSRLLSDRFSAERPKGSFSTLEIQRTEQGDSAMYLCASSRLQGKAFFGQGTRLTVV.

CDR3 coding DNA: TGTGCCAGCAGTTTAACACGCCGGCTAGCGGGAGGACCAACCTACAATGAGCAGTTCTTC. It is translated as CASSLTRRLAGGPTYNEQFF. The chain is built from TRBV28 and TRBJ2-1; TRBD2 agrees at 11 bases. J was trimmed by 2 bases and V by 2 bases; bases with no gene match: 14. CDR1 MDHEN and CDR2 SYDVKM come from the germline V gene. CDR3 length equals 20 residues.

This chain joins TRBV10-3 and TRBJ2-5; 10 nucleotides align to TRBD1. The V gene's germline CDR1 is ENHRY and CDR2 SYGVKD. The length of the CDR3 is 15 residues. Trimming at V came to 2 bases and at J to 4 bases, leaving 4 bases not matched to a gene. The CDR3 protein is CAISEDRGQRETQYF. For the CDR3, the DNA is TGTGCCATCAGTGAGGACAGGGGGCAACGAGAGACCCAGTACTTC.